This T cell receptor (beta chain) comes out of a study of blood T cell repertoires in COVID-19. Study-level information: Some COVID-19 samples were acute and others convalescent; all came from the United States, Italy and Spain. PBMCs, B-cell-depleted T cells, or T cells provided the cDNA or gDNA that made up the material.

Trimming pared 0 bases from V and 6 bases from J, leaving 10 bases between. The CDR3 contains 14 residues. Germline V gives CDR1 SGHRS, CDR2 YFSETQ. Using immunoSEQ multiplex PCR, the repertoire was profiled, and TCRdb retains in-frame clones only, with some absent. The data hold some 50,000 clones, with roughly 79% observed a single time. The chain is built from TRBV5-1 and TRBJ1-5; D call uncertain. Sequencing was performed on peripheral blood. The TCR originated in a human donor in a cohort sampled during active COVID-19. The CDR3 bases are TGCGCCAGCAGCTTGGGAGGGATGGGTCAGCCCCAGCATTTT. This translates into CASSLGGMGQPQHF.